This T cell receptor beta chain was captured by sequencing in a study of T-cell memory formation after mild COVID-19. From the 5' RACE reads, TCRdb called clonotypes with MiXCR, one entry per CDR3 protein. The sample consists of about 240,000 distinct CDR3 sequences, 9.4% of them appearing once. This clonotype was counted only a few times. The source is a man aged 18 to 35 who had mild COVID-19 (a few samples of this study predate the infection). Cell type and time point are not known. The sequenced sample consisted of PBMCs or a T cell subset sorted from them (not recorded which).

The CDR3 region has the DNA TGTGCCAGCACCCGGACAGGGGCGTTCAACACCGGGGAGCTGTTTTTT. Its protein is CASTRTGAFNTGELFF. The chain has TRBV6-1 and TRBJ2-2; 9 bases match TRBD1. The CDR3 has 16 amino acids. Trimming removed 7 bases from V and 2 bases from J; junction bases left unmatched: 8. In germline, CDR1 is MNHNS, CDR2 SASEGT.